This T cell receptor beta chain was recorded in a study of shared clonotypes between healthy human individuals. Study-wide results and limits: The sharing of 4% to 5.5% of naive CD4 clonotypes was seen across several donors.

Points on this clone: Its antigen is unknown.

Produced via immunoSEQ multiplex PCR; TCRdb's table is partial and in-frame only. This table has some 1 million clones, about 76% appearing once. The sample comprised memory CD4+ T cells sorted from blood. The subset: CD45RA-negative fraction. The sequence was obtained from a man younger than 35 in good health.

In nucleotides, the CDR3 is TGTGCCATCAGTGAGTCGGAGGGAACGGGCTACACCTTC. It encodes CAISESEGTGYTF. The rearrangement uses TRBV10-3 and TRBJ1-2; unclear D gene. Germline CDR1 is ENHRY and CDR2 is SYGVKD. There are 13 residues in the CDR3. Trimming took 0 bases from V and 8 from J, leaving 10 bases between them.